The clone carrying this TCR beta chain was counted only a few times. The data were taken from a study of blood T cell repertoires in COVID-19. TCRdb keeps only in-frame clones here, not all; method: immunoSEQ multiplex PCR. The sample has about 270,000 clones; around 89% are singletons. Germline V gene data show CDR1 as SGHRS and CDR2 as YFSETQ. The CDR3 runs to 16 residues. V lost 4 bases and J lost 2; bases outside the gene matches: 11. The chain has TRBV5-1 and TRBJ2-7, with 8 bases lining up with TRBD1. The TCR was taken from a woman under 40 with acute COVID-19. The sequencing input was PBMCs or T cells enriched from blood (not recorded which). The CDR3 region has the DNA TGCGCCAGCAGCCTAGAGTTACAGGGGGTTGCCTACGAGCAGTACTTC. Translation gives CASSLELQGVAYEQYF.